These 20 T cell receptor beta chains share one sample of origin, sequenced in a study of OX40 agonist ivuxolimab in advanced cancers. The method was immunoSEQ multiplex PCR; TCRdb's version includes in-frame clones alone and lacks a portion of them. The repertoire includes 40,000 or so clones, around four fifths of them detected once, and less than 45% sits in the top ten. The sequences come from CD4+ or CD8+ T cells sorted from blood, collected in a trial of the OX40 agonist ivuxolimab. Every receptor here comes from an adult with an advanced solid tumor such as melanoma, head and neck, liver or kidney cancer.

The chain uses TRBV28 and TRBJ1-5; D is perhaps TRBD1 (6 bases). CDR3 size: 14 residues. Germline CDR1 and CDR2: MDHEN and SYDVKM. V was shortened by 5 bases and J by 7 bases, with 15 bases between the two germline ends. The chain's CDR3 is CASSQSDSRQPQHF. The CDR3 DNA reads as TGTGCCAGCAGTCAATCGGACAGTCGACAGCCCCAGCATTTT.

This clone was seen only a few times. Additional DNA sequences in this sample encode the identical CDR3. The chain joins TRBV30 to TRBJ1-5; D might be TRBD1 (5 bases). The CDR3 covers 13 residues. Germline V gene data show CDR1 as GTSNPN and CDR2 as SVGIG (reference sequence). The V end was cut by 3 bases, the J end by 1 base, with 7 bases between. DNA of the CDR3: TGTGCCTGGAGCGGGGGGAGCAATCAGCCCCAGCATTTT. It translates to CAWSGGSNQPQHF.

This chain uses TRBV13 with TRBJ2-7; 9 positions agree with TRBD2. CDR1 and CDR2 from the germline V gene are PRHDT and FYEKMQ (reference sequence). CDR3 size: 15 residues. V dropped 4 bases and J dropped 6; count of bases not matched to a gene: 10. The CDR3 nucleotides read TGTGCCAGCAGCTGGGCTAGCGGGATAACTGGCGAGCAGTACTTC. Translating it yields CASSWASGITGEQYF.

This clone showed up just a few times. This chain uses TRBV28 with TRBJ2-7; 10 bases are shared with TRBD2. The CDR3 consists of 13 residues. The trim removed 4 bases at V and 7 bases at J, leaving 4 bases unmatched. Germline lookup yields CDR1 MDHEN and CDR2 SYDVKM. The CDR3 DNA follows: TGTGCCAGCAGTTCACTAGCGGGGAGGGAGCAGTACTTC. It encodes CASSSLAGREQYF.

The chain joins TRBV14 to TRBJ2-1; D remains ambiguous. The CDR3 totals 13 residues. V was shortened by 3 bases and J by 10 bases, with 13 bases between the two germline ends. Germline CDR1 SGHDN, CDR2 FVKESK. For the CDR3, the DNA is TGTGCCAGCAGCCAGGATCTATATGGAGAGCAGTTCTTC. It specifies CASSQDLYGEQFF.

The V gene is TRBV5-1, the J gene TRBJ2-3, with 10 nucleotides matching TRBD2. This CDR3 comprises 15 residues. Germline values: CDR1 SGHRS, CDR2 YFSETQ. The V and J ends lost 6 bases and 1 base, in that order; junction bases with no gene match: 5. The CDR3 DNA reads as TGCGCCAGCACGTGGCTAGCGGGGGGCACAGATACGCAGTATTTT. Translating gives CASTWLAGGTDTQYF.

On this clone itself: Germline is not matched at one junction end, which may reflect a read error. The chain couples TRBV15 to TRBJ1-4; D might be TRBD1 (6 bases). This CDR3 region has 16 residues. Looked up from germline, CDR1 is LNHNV and CDR2 is YYDKDF (reference sequence). CDR3 sequence (DNA): TGTGCCACCGGCAGAGATGGGGGCGCGGCTAATGAAAAACTGTTTTTT. Its protein product is CATGRDGGAANEKLFF. Using reference TRBV15 and TRBJ1-4 for the parts outside the CDR3, the full variable domain is DAMVIQNPRYQVTQFGKPVTLSCSQTLNHNVMYWYQQKSSQAPKLLFHYYDKDFNNEADTPDNFQSRRPNTSFCFLDIRSPGLGDTAMYLCATGRDGGAANEKLFFGSGTQLSVL.

The chain recombines TRBV7-7 with TRBJ2-1; D not resolved. Trimming left V 0 bases short and J 0 bases short, with 6 bases between. Germline V gene sequence: CDR1 SSHAT, CDR2 FNYEAQ (reference sequence). CDR3 length: 15 amino acids. Here the CDR3 DNA reads TGTGCCAGCAGCTTAGCTCCAAGCTCCTACAATGAGCAGTTCTTC. This gives the protein CASSLAPSSYNEQFF.

J is TRBJ2-3 and V is TRBV9; D not resolved. The CDR3 spans 13 residues. Germline-derived CDR1 and CDR2 are SGDLS and YYNGEE. Trimming removed 5 bases at V and 2 bases at J, with 9 bases between. The CDR3 spells CASRKDPTDTQYF. CDR3 nucleotides: TGTGCCAGCAGAAAGGACCCCACAGATACGCAGTATTTT.

The V and J genes are TRBV5-1 and TRBJ2-7; the D gene is possibly TRBD1 (6 bases). Germline CDR1 and CDR2: SGHRS and YFSETQ. The CDR3 covers 16 residues. V was trimmed by 3 bases and J by 2 bases, leaving 18 bases between them. CDR3: CASSSRQVLTPYEQYF. The CDR3 nucleotides are TGCGCCAGCAGCTCAAGACAGGTCTTAACCCCCTACGAGCAGTACTTC. Looking up the rest from reference TRBV5-1 and TRBJ2-7 gives the full variable domain: KAGVTQTPRYLIKTRGQQVTLSCSPISGHRSVSWYQQTPGQGLQFLFEYFSETQRNKGNFPGRFSGRQFSNSRSEMNVSTLELGDSALYLCASSSRQVLTPYEQYFGPGTRLTVT.

This clone is a singleton in its sample. J is TRBJ1-6 and V is TRBV9; D is unclear. The germline V gene encodes CDR1 SGDLS and CDR2 YYNGEE. The CDR3 runs to 14 residues. V lost 0 bases and J lost 7, with 8 bases in between. The chain's CDR3 is CASSVVPENSPLHF. CDR3 sequence (DNA): TGTGCCAGCAGCGTAGTCCCGGAGAATTCACCCCTCCACTTT.

The chain combines TRBV7-8 with TRBJ2-7, with 7 positions matching TRBD1. Germline V gene sequence: CDR1 SGHVS, CDR2 FQNEAQ. J gave up 3 bases and V 0 bases, and 5 bases lay outside the gene matches. The CDR3 sequence is 15 residues long. The CDR3 protein is CASSLAGTALYEQYF. CDR3 DNA: TGTGCCAGCAGCTTAGCGGGGACAGCCCTCTACGAGCAGTACTTC.

The rearrangement joins TRBV6-4 to TRBJ1-1, with D tentatively TRBD1 (5 bases). The CDR3 sequence is 13 residues long. Trimming pared 3 bases from V and 4 bases from J, leaving 9 bases between. Germline CDR1 reads MRHNA; CDR2 reads SNTAGT. The CDR3 sequence: CASSDRGGTEAFF. The CDR3, as DNA: TGTGCCAGCAGTGATCGGGGGGGCACTGAAGCTTTCTTT.

The chain recombines TRBV15 with TRBJ1-5, with D hard to call. This CDR3 has 15 residues. CDR1 LNHNV and CDR2 YYDKDF come from the germline V gene (reference sequence). V was clipped by 4 bases and J by 3 bases, with 13 bases between them. The CDR3 coding sequence is TGTGCCACCAGCACCCAAGGACGGTACAATCAGCCCCAGCATTTT. Translated, it gives CATSTQGRYNQPQHF.

The chain carries TRBV6-4 and TRBJ2-1; 7 bases agree with TRBD2. V lost 3 bases to trimming and J lost 8 bases; unmatched junction nucleotides: 4. The CDR3 length is 13 residues. The V gene's germline CDR1 is MRHNA and CDR2 SNTAGT. The CDR3 here is CASSDIAGDEQFF. Here the CDR3 DNA reads TGTGCCAGCAGTGATATAGCGGGCGATGAGCAGTTCTTC.

The chain uses TRBV5-1 and TRBJ1-6, with 9 bases fitting TRBD1. Germline CDR1 and CDR2: SGHRS and YFSETQ. V shed 0 bases, J shed 8 bases, and the junction held 0 bases outside the gene matches. This CDR3 is 14 amino acids long. Written as DNA, the CDR3 is TGCGCCAGCAGCTTGGGGGACAGGGATTCACCCCTCCACTTT. As protein: CASSLGDRDSPLHF.

The rearrangement joins TRBV19 to TRBJ2-3; 9 bases line up with TRBD1. This CDR3 is 14 amino acids long. After removal of 5 bases from V and 3 bases from J, the junction contained 3 bases not matched to a gene. CDR1 is LNHDA and CDR2 is SQIVND in the germline V gene (reference sequence). The CDR3: CASSRGTGTDTQYF. The DNA for the CDR3 is TGTGCCAGTAGTCGGGGGACAGGGACAGATACGCAGTATTTT.

The chain employs TRBV7-3 and TRBJ2-2, with D uncertain. Per germline, CDR1 SGHTA and CDR2 FQGTGA. Trimming took off 0 bases at V and 0 bases at J, with 2 bases between the two ends. The CDR3 length is 14 residues. CDR3 protein: CASSLTANTGELFF. The CDR3 region has the DNA TGTGCCAGCAGCTTAACTGCGAACACCGGGGAGCTGTTTTTT.

The chain uses TRBV28 and TRBJ2-2; D might be TRBD1 (6 bases). Germline V gives CDR1 MDHEN, CDR2 SYDVKM. The V end was cut by 5 bases, the J end by 5 bases, with 12 bases between. The CDR3 is made up of 14 amino acids. The CDR3 protein is CASSLRGGTGELFF. The CDR3 region has the DNA TGTGCCAGCAGTCTCAGGGGTGGAACCGGGGAGCTGTTTTTT.

This clone appeared once. The J gene is TRBJ2-7, the V gene TRBV19; 8 bases map to TRBD2. Germline V gene sequence: CDR1 LNHDA, CDR2 SQIVND (reference sequence). J was trimmed by 4 bases and V by 6 bases; bases with no gene match: 11. CDR3 size: 15 residues. CDR3 residues: CASSPGGAADYEQYF. CDR3 bases: TGTGCCAGTAGCCCGGGGGGGGCGGCAGATTACGAGCAGTACTTC. Filled out from reference TRBV19 and TRBJ2-7, the complete variable domain reads DGGITQSPKYLFRKEGQNVTLSCEQNLNHDAMYWYRQDPGQGLRLIYYSQIVNDFQKGDIAEGYSVSREKKESFPLTVTSAQKNPTAFYLCASSPGGAADYEQYFGPGTRLTVT.